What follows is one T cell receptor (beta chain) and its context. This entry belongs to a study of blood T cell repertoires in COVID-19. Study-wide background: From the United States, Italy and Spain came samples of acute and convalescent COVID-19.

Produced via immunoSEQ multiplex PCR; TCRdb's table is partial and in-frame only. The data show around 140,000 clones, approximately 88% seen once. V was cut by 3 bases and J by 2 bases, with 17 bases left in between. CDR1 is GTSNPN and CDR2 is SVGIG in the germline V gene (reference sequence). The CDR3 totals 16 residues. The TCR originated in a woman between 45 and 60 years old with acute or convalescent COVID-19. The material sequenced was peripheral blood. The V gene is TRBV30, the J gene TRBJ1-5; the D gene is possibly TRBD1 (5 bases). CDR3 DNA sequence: TGTGCCTGGAGCAAAGGGGCAACCTGGGGCAATCAGCCCCAGCATTTT. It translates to CAWSKGATWGNQPQHF.